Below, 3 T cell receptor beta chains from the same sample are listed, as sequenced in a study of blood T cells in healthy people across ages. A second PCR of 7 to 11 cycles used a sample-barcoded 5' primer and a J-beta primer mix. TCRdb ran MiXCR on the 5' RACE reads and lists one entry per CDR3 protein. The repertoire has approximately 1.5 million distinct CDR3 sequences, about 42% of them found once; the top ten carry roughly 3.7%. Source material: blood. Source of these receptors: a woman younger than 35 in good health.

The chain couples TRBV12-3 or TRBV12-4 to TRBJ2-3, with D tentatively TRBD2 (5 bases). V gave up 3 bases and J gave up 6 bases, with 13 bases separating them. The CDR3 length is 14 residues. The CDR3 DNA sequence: TGTGCCAGCAGTTTCCGGACCCAGCGGGATACGCAGTATTTT. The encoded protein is CASSFRTQRDTQYF.

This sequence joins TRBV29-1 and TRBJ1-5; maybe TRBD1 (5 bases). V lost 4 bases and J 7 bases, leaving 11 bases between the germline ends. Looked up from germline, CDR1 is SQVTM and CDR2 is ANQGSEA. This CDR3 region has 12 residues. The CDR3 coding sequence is TGCAGCGTTGGGGGCCCGGGGCAGCCCCAGCATTTT. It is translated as CSVGGPGQPQHF. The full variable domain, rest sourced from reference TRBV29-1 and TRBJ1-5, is SAVISQKPSRDICQRGTSLTIQCQVDSQVTMMFWYRQQPGQSLTLIATANQGSEATYESGFVIDKFPISRPNLTFSTLTVSNMSPEDSSIYLCSVGGPGQPQHFGDGTRLSIL.

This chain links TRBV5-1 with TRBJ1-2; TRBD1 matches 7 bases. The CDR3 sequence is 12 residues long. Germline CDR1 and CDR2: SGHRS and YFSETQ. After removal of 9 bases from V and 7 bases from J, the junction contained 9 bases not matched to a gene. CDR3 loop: CATSSQGTGYTF. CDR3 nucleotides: TGCGCCACCTCCTCACAGGGGACTGGCTACACCTTC. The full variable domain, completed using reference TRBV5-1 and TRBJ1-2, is KAGVTQTPRYLIKTRGQQVTLSCSPISGHRSVSWYQQTPGQGLQFLFEYFSETQRNKGNFPGRFSGRQFSNSRSEMNVSTLELGDSALYLCATSSQGTGYTFGSGTRLTVV.